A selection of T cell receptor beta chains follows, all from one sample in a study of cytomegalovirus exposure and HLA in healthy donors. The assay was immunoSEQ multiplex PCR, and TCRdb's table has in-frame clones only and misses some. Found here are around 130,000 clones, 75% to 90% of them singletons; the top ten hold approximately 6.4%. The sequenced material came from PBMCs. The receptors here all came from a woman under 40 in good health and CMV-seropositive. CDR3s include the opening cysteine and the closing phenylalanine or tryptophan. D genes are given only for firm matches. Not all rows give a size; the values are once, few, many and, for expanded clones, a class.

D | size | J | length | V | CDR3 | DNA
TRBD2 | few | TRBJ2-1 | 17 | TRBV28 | CASSFPFRASGGREQFF | TGTGCCAGCAGTTTCCCTTTCAGGGCTAGCGGGGGCCGTGAGCAGTTCTTC
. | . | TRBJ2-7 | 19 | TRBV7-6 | CASSPGLSPTGISSYEQYF | TGTGCCAGCAGCCCAGGCCTTTCCCCCACAGGGATCAGCTCCTACGAGCAGTACTTC
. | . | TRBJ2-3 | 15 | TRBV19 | CASSIGGTYTDTQYF | TGTGCCAGTAGTATAGGGGGGACTTACACAGATACGCAGTATTTT
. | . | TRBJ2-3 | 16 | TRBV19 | CASRDNARRGTDTQYF | TGTGCCAGTAGGGATAACGCTAGGCGCGGCACAGATACGCAGTATTTT
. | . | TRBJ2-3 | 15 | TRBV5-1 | CASSLPRERTDTQYF | TGCGCCAGCAGCTTGCCCAGGGAAAGGACAGATACGCAGTATTTT
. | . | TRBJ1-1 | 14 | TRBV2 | CASSEGHPNTEAFF | TGTGCCAGCAGTGAAGGACATCCGAACACTGAAGCTTTCTTT
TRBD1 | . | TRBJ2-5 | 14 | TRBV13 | CASSSTGGWEIQYF | TGTGCCAGCAGTTCTACAGGGGGCTGGGAGATCCAGTACTTC
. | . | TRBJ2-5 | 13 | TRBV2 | CASSEGQGETQYF | TGTGCCAGCAGTGAAGGGCAGGGAGAGACCCAGTACTTC
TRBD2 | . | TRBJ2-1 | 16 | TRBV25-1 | CASSALGTSGYNEQFF | TGTGCCAGCAGTGCCCTCGGGACTAGCGGATACAATGAGCAGTTCTTC
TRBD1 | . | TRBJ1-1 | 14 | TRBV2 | CASMGTGGRAEAFF | TGTGCCAGCATGGGGACAGGGGGTAGAGCTGAAGCTTTCTTT
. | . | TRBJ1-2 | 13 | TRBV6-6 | CASSYSAGYGYTF | TGTGCCAGCAGTTACTCGGCCGGGTATGGCTACACCTTC
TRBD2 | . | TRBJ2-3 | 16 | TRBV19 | CASSIFFSGGSDTQYF | TGTGCCAGTAGTATCTTCTTTAGCGGGGGGTCAGATACGCAGTATTTT
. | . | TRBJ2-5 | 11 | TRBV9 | CATGVWETQYF | TGCGCCACCGGGGTATGGGAGACCCAGTACTTC
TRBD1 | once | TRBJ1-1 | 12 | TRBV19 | CASSDRGPEAFF | TGTGCCAGTAGTGACAGGGGCCCTGAAGCTTTCTTT
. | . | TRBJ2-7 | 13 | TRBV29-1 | CSVRQPSTYEQYF | TGCAGCGTACGACAGCCTTCCACCTACGAGCAGTACTTC
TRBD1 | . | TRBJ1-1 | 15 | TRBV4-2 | CASSQEPGGNTEAFF | TGTGCCAGCAGCCAAGAACCAGGGGGCAACACTGAAGCTTTCTTT
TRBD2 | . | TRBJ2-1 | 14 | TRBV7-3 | CASSTGLASDEQFF | TGTGCCAGCAGCACAGGACTAGCAAGCGATGAGCAGTTCTTC
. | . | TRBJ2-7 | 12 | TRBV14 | CASSQFSYEQYF | TGTGCCAGCAGCCAATTCAGCTACGAGCAGTACTTC
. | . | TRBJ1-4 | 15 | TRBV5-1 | CASSLEYSAGEKLFF | TGCGCCAGCAGCTTGGAGTATTCGGCGGGGGAAAAACTGTTTTTT
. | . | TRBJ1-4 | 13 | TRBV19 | CASMAGQREKLFF | TGTGCCAGTATGGCGGGGCAAAGGGAAAAACTGTTTTTT
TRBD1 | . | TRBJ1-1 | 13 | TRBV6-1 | CASRGQGITEAFF | TGTGCCAGCAGAGGACAGGGGATCACTGAAGCTTTCTTT
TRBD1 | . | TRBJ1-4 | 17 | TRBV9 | CASSVAGGDRGGEKLFF | TGTGCCAGCAGCGTAGCTGGGGGGGACAGGGGGGGCGAAAAACTGTTTTTT
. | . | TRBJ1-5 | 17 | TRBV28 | CASRPPGWYYSNQPQHF | TGTGCCAGCAGGCCCCCCGGGTGGTATTATAGCAATCAGCCCCAGCATTTT
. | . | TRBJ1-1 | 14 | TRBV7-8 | CASSLVAGNTEAFF | TGTGCCAGCAGCTTAGTGGCAGGGAACACTGAAGCTTTCTTT
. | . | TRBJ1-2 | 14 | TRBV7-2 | CASSLSTANYGYTF | TGTGCCAGCAGCTTATCGACAGCTAACTATGGCTACACCTTC
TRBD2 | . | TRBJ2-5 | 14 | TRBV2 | CASNRLAGEETQYF | TGTGCCAGCAATCGACTAGCGGGGGAAGAGACCCAGTACTTC
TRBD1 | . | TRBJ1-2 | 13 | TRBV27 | CASSFGDSYGYTF | TGTGCCAGCAGCTTTGGGGACAGCTATGGCTACACCTTC
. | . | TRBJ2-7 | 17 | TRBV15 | CATSSPGQTGPPYEQYF | TGTGCCACCAGCAGCCCCGGACAGACGGGTCCCCCCTACGAGCAGTACTTC
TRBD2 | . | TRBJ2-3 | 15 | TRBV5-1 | CASREGGDPTDTQYF | TGCGCCAGCAGAGAGGGAGGGGACCCCACAGATACGCAGTATTTT
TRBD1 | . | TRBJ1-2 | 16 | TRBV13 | CASSSSPGQGARGYTF | TGTGCCAGCAGTTCCTCACCGGGACAGGGGGCGCGGGGCTACACCTTC
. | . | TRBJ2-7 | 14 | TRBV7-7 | CASSLAAEGYEQYF | TGTGCCAGCAGCTTAGCCGCGGAGGGGTACGAGCAGTACTTC
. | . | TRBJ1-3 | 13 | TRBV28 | CASSSLSGNTIYF | TGTGCCAGCAGTTCCCTTTCTGGAAACACCATATATTTT
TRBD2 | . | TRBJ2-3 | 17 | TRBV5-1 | CASSLEAGVGGGDTQYF | TGCGCCAGCAGCTTGGAGGCGGGAGTTGGGGGAGGTGATACGCAGTATTTT
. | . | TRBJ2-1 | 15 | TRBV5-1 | CASSLARGTYNEQFF | TGCGCCAGCAGCTTGGCAAGGGGAACCTACAATGAGCAGTTCTTC
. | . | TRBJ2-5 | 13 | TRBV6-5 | CASSYRGSKTQYF | TGTGCCAGCAGTTACAGGGGATCAAAGACCCAGTACTTC
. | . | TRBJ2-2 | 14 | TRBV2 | CASSVSGNTGELFF | TGTGCCAGCAGTGTTAGCGGGAACACCGGGGAGCTGTTTTTT
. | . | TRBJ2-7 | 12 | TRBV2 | CASSWGPYEQYF | TGTGCCAGCAGCTGGGGCCCCTACGAGCAGTACTTC
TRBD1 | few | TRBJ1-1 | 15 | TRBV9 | CASSVDSGQGTEAFF | TGTGCCAGCAGCGTAGATTCTGGACAGGGCACTGAAGCTTTCTTT
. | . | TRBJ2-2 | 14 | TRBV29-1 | CSVLPGLNTGELFF | TGCAGCGTTCTTCCGGGGTTAAACACCGGGGAGCTGTTTTTT
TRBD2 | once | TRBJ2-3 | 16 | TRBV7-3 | CASSTKGRGDGYTQYF | TGTGCCAGCAGCACAAAGGGGCGGGGGGACGGGTATACGCAGTATTTT
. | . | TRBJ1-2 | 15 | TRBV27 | CASSLSGSTYYGYTF | TGTGCCAGCAGTTTAAGCGGGAGCACATACTATGGCTACACCTTC
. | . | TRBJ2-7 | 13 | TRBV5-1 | CASSWAPYDEQYF | TGCGCCAGCAGCTGGGCTCCCTACGACGAGCAGTACTTC